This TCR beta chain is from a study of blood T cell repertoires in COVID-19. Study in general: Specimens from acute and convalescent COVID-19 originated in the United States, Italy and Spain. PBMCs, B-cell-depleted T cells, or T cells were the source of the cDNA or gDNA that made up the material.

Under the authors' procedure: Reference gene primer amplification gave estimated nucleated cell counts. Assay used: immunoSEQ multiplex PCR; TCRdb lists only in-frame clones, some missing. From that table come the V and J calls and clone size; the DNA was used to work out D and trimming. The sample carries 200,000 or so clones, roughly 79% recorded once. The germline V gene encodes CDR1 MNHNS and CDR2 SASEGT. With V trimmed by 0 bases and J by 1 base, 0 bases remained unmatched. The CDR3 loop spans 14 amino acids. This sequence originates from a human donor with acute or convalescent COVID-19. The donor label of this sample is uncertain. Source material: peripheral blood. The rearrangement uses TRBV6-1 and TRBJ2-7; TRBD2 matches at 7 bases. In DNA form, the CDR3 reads TGTGCCAGCAGTGAAGCGGGGGGGTCCTACGAGCAGTACTTC. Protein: CASSEAGGSYEQYF.